This T cell receptor (beta chain) was captured in a study of T cell responses to AZD1222 COVID-19 vaccine. Overall study findings and caveats: The donors showed a predominance of white British ancestry and of females, with possible underestimation of clonal diversity. Only five or six individuals given AZD1222 were seropositive at baseline. The reported proportion of spike-specific TCRs targeting unmutated variant regions was nearly half.

The CDR3 totals 16 residues. Germline CDR1 reads LNHNV; CDR2 reads YYDKDF (reference sequence). V was trimmed by 1 base and J by 0 bases, leaving 9 bases between them. Libraries were prepared by immunoSEQ multiplex PCR; TCRdb keeps only in-frame clonotypes and omits some of them. The repertoire holds about 85,000 clones, about 85% seen once, with 4.5% in the top ten. For this clone: What it recognizes is unknown.

The rearrangement uses TRBV15 and TRBJ1-4; D might be TRBD1 (6 bases). The TCR comes from an adult who received the AZD1222 COVID-19 vaccine. Sample: peripheral blood, taken 28 days after the second AZD1222 dose. CDR3: CATSRGQEPTNEKLFF. The CDR3 DNA follows: TGTGCCACCAGCAGAGGACAGGAGCCAACTAATGAAAAACTGTTTTTT.